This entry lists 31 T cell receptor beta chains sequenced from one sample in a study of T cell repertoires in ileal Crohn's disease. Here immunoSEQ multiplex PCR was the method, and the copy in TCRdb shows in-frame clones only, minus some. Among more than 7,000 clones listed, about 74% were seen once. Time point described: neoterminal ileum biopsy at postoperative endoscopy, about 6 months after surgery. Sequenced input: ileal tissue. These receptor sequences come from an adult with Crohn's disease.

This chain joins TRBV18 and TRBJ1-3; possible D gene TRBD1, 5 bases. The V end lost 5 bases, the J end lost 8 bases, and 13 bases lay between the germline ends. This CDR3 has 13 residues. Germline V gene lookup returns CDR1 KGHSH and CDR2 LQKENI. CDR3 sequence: CASSERQSDTIYF. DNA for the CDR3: TGTGCCAGCTCAGAGAGACAGTCGGACACCATATATTTT.

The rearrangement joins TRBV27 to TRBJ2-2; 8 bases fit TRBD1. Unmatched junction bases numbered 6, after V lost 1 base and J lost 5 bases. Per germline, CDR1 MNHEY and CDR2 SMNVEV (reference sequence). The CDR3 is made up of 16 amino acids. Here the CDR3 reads CASSLWTGQGTGELFF. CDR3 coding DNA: TGTGCCAGCAGTTTATGGACAGGGCAGGGGACCGGGGAGCTGTTTTTT.

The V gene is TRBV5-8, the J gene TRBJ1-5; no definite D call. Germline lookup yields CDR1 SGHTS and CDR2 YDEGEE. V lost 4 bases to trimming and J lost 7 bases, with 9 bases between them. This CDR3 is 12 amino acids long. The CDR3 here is CASSRSLQPQHF. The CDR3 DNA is TGTGCCAGCAGCCGGAGTTTGCAGCCCCAGCATTTT.

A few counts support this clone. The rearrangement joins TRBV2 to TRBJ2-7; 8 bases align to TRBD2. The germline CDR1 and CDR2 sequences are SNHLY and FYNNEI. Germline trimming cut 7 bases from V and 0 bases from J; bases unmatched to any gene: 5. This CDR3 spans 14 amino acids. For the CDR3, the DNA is TGTGCCAGCAATGGCGGGGGGCTCTCCTACGAGCAGTACTTC. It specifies CASNGGGLSYEQYF.

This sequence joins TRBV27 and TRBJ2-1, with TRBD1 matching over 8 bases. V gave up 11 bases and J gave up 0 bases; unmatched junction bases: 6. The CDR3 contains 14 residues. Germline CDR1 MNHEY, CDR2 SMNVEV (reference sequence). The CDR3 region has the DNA TGTGCCTCCCGACAGGGGATCTCCTACAATGAGCAGTTCTTC. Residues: CASRQGISYNEQFF.

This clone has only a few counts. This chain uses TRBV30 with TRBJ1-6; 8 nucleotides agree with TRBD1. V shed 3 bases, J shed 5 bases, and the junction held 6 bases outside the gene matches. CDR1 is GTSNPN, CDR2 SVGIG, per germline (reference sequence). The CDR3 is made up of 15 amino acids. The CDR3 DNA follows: TGTGCCTGGAGCCTACGACAGGGGAATAATTCACCCCTCCACTTT. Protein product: CAWSLRQGNNSPLHF.

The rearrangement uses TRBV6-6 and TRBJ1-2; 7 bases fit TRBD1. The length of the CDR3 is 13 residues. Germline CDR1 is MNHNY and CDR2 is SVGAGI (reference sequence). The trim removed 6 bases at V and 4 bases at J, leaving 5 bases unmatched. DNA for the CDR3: TGTGCCAGCAGCAACAGGGACAGCTATGGCTACACCTTC. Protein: CASSNRDSYGYTF.

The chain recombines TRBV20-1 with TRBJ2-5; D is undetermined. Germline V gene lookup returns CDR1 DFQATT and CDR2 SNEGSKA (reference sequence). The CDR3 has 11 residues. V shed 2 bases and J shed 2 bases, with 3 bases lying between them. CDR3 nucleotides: TGCAGTGCTAGACGGCAAGAGACCCAGTACTTC. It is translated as CSARRQETQYF.

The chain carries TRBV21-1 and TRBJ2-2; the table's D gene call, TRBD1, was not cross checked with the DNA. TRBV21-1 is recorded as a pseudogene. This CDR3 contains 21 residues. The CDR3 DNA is TGTGCCAGCAGCAAAGACCTCAAACGAGGACAGGGGGCGAATGCCGACGGGGAGCTGTTTTTT. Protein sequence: CASSKDLKRGQGANADGELFF.

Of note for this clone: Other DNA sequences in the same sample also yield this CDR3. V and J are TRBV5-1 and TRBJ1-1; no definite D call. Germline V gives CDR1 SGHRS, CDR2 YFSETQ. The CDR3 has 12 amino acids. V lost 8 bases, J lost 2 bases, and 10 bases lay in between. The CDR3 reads CASKRGNTEAFF. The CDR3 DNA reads TGCGCCAGTAAGCGGGGTAACACTGAAGCTTTCTTT.

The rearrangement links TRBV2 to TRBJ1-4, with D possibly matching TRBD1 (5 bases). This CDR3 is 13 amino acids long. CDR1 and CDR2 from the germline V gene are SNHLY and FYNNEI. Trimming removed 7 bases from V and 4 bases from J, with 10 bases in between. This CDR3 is CASTRQINEKLFF. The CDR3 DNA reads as TGTGCCAGCACCCGACAGATTAATGAAAAACTGTTTTTT. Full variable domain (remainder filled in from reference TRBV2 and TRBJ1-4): EPEVTQTPSHQVTQMGQEVILRCVPISNHLYFYWYRQILGQKVEFLVSFYNNEISEKSEIFDDQFSVERPDGSNFTLKIRSTKLEDSAMYFCASTRQINEKLFFGSGTQLSVL.

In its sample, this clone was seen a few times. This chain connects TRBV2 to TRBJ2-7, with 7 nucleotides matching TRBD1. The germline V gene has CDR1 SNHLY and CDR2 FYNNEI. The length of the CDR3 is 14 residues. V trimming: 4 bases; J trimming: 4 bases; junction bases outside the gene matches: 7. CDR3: CASSVGRGSYEQYF. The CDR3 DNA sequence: TGTGCCAGCAGTGTGGGCAGGGGGTCGTACGAGCAGTACTTC.

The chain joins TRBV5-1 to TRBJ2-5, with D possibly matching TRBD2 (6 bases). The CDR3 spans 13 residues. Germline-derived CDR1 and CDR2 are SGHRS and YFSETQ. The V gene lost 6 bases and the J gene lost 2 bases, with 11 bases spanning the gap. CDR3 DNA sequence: TGCGCCAGCAAGGGAGGTACACAAGAGACCCAGTACTTC. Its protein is CASKGGTQETQYF.

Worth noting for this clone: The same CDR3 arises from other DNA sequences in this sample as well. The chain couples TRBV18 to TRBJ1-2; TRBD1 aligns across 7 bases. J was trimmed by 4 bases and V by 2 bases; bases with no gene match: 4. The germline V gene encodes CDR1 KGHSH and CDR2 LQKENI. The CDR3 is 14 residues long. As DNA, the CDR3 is TGTGCCAGCTCACCAGCCAGGGACAGCTATGGCTACACCTTC. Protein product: CASSPARDSYGYTF.

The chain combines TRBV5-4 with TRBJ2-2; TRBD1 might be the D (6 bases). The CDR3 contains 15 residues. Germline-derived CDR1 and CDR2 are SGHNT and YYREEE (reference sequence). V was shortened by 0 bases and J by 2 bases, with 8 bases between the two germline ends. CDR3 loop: CASSLDRANTGELFF. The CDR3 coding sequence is TGTGCCAGCAGCTTGGACAGGGCTAACACCGGGGAGCTGTTTTTT.

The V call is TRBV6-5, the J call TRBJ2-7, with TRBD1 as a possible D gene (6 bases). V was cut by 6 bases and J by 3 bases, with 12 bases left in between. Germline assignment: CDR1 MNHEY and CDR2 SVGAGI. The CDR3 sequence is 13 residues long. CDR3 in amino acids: CASRQGQNYEQYF. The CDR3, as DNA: TGTGCCAGCAGGCAGGGGCAAAACTACGAGCAGTACTTC.

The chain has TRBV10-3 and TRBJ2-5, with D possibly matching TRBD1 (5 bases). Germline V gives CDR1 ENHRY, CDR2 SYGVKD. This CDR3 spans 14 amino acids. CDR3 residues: CATAVDLYQETQYF. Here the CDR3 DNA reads TGTGCGACAGCCGTAGACTTATATCAAGAGACCCAGTACTTC.

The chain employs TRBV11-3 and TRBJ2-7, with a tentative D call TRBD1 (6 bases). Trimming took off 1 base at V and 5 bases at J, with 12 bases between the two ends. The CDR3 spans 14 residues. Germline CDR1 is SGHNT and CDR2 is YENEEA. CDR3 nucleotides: TGTGCCAGCAGCTTAGGAATTGGGGGCGACGAGCAGTACTTC. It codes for CASSLGIGGDEQYF. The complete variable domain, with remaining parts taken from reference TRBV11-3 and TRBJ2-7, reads EAGVVQSPRYKIIEKKQPVAFWCNPISGHNTLYWYLQNLGQGPELLIRYENEEAVDDSQLPKDRFSAERLKGVDSTLKIQPAELGDSAVYLCASSLGIGGDEQYFGPGTRLTVT.

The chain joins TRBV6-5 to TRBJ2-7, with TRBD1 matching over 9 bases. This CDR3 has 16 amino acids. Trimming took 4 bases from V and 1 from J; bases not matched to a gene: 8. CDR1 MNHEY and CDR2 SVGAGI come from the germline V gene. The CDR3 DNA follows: TGTGCCAGCAGTTCAAACAGGGGGCCCGTGTCCTACGAGCAGTACTTC. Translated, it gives CASSSNRGPVSYEQYF.

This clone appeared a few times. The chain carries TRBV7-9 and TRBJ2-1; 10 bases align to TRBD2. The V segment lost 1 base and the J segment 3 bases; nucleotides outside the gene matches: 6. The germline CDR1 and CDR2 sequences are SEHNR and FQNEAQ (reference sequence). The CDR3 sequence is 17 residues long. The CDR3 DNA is TGTGCCAGCAGCTTAGGTAGCGGGGGGCAAAACTACAATGAGCAGTTCTTC. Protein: CASSLGSGGQNYNEQFF.

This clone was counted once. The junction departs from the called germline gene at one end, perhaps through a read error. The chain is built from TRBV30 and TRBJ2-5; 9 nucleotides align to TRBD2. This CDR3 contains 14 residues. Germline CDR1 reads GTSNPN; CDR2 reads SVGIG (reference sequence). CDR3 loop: CAGRGGGGWETQYF. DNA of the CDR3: TGTGCCGGGAGGGGCGGGGGGGGCTGGGAGACCCAGTACTTC.

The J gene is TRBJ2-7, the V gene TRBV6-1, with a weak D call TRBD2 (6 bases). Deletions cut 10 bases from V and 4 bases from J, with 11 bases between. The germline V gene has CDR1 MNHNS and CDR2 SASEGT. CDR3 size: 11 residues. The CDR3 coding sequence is TGTGCCACCCGTCGGGGGTACGAGCAGTACTTC. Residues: CATRRGYEQYF.

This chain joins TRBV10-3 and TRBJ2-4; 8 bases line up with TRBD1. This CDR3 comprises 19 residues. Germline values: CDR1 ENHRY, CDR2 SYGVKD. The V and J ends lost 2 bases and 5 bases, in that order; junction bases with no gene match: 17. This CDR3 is CAISEASLWTGTGQNIQYF. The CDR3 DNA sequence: TGTGCCATCAGTGAGGCCTCCTTGTGGACAGGGACTGGGCAAAACATTCAGTACTTC.

CDR3 sequence: CASSEDQEVTEAFF. In DNA, the CDR3 is TGTGCCAGCAGTGAAGATCAGGAGGTCACTGAAGCTTTCTTT. The V gene is TRBV6-1, the J gene TRBJ1-1; D uncertain. Trimming left V 1 base short and J 4 bases short, with 10 bases between. This CDR3 comprises 14 residues. CDR1 and CDR2 from the germline V gene are MNHNS and SASEGT.

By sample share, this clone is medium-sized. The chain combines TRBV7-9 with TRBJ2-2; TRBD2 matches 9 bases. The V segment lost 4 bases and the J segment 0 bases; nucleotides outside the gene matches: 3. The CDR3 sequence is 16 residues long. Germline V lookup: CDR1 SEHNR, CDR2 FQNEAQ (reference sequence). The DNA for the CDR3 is TGTGCCAGCAGCTCCCGACTAGCGGCGAACACCGGGGAGCTGTTTTTT. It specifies CASSSRLAANTGELFF.

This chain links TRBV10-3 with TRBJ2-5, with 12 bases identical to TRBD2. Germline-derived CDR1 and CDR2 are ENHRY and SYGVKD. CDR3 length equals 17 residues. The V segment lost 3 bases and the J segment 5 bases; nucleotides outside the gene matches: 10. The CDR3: CAISDPSGGAKGETQYF. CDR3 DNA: TGTGCCATCAGTGACCCTAGCGGGGGGGCCAAGGGGGAGACCCAGTACTTC.

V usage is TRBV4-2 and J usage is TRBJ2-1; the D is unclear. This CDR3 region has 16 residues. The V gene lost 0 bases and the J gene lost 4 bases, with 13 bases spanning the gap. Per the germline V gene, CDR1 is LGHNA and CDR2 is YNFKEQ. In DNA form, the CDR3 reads TGTGCCAGCAGCCAAGAATGGAGTGCGTTATACAATGAGCAGTTCTTC. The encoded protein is CASSQEWSALYNEQFF.

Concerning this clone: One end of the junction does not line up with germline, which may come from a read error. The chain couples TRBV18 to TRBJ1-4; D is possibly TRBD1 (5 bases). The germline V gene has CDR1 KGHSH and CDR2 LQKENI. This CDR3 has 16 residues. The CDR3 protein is CAGSPPDSPTNEKLFF. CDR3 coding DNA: TGTGCCGGCTCACCACCCGACAGCCCAACTAATGAAAAACTGTTTTTT.

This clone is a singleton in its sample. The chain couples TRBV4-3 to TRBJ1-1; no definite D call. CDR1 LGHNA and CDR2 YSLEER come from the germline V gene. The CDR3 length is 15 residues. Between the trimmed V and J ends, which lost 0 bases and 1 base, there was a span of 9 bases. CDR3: CASSQDLYGNTEAFF. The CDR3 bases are TGCGCCAGCAGCCAAGATCTTTACGGGAACACTGAAGCTTTCTTT.

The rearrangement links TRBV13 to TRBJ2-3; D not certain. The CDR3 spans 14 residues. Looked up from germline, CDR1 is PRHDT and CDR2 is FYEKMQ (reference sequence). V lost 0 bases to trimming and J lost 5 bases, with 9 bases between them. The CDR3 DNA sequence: TGTGCCAGCAGCTTAGGAGCATTGGTAGATACGCAGTATTTT. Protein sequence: CASSLGALVDTQYF.

CDR3 residues: CAWKEALGRGVFNYGYTF. In DNA, the CDR3 is TGTGCCTGGAAGGAGGCGCTAGGTCGGGGAGTATTTAACTATGGCTACACCTTC. This chain joins TRBV30 and TRBJ1-2; D is undetermined. Trimming shortened V by 4 bases and J by 1 base, and 25 bases separated the two germline ends. Germline assignment: CDR1 GTSNPN and CDR2 SVGIG (reference sequence). The CDR3 runs 18 residues.